This note documents a single T cell receptor beta chain sequence. This receptor's antigen is unknown. No per-base quality is available; no much larger clone lies one base away. This sample stems from a study of PD-1 blockade in classical Hodgkin lymphoma (TCRdb year 2020). Notes on the research overall: Nivolumab dosing was 3 mg/kg intravenously every 2 weeks, continuing until either disease progression or unacceptable toxicity. A peripheral blood immune signature of response to PD-1 blockade in classical Hodgkin lymphoma was defined using TCR beta sequencing and CyTOF.

In light of the paper, this sample's time point label describes: cycle 2 day 1 (C2D1) of nivolumab. Every trial patient had relapsed following autologous stem cell transplantation, and prior brentuximab vedotin exposure was what differed among cohorts A, B and C. A total of fewer than 70 patients with relapsed/refractory classical Hodgkin lymphoma made up the trial cohort, and each patient's best overall response was complete response, partial response or progressive disease. In the multi-cohort phase II CheckMate 205 trial, trial patients received single-agent nivolumab. An independent review committee assessed best overall response by applying the 2007 International Working Group response criteria. PBMCs from the trial were collected at three points: immediately before nivolumab initiation (C1D1), and during therapy at cycle 2 day 1 and cycle 4 day 1. Peripheral blood was collected in 8 mL Vacutainer Cell Preparation Tubes, from which PBMCs were isolated by centrifugation and then cryopreserved.

What the authors observed across the whole study: Baseline TCR diversity was reported to be lower in newly diagnosed patients than in healthy donors and to be lower still in relapsed/refractory patients. Trial patients achieving complete response had baseline diversity similar to newly diagnosed patients, whereas partial responders and progressors had significantly lower diversity. Patients starting nivolumab less than 1 year after ASCT had lower diversity and were excluded from later analyses to avoid confounding by immune reconstitution. CD4+ but not CD8+ TCR diversity rose significantly by C4D1 (p=0.0027 vs p=0.16), most apparent in complete responders (p=0.02). The study was restricted to a single clinical trial cohort, and the causes of repertoire differences, possibly disease activity or prior therapy, were left undefined.

The Qiagen DNeasy kit was used to extract genomic DNA from unsorted PBMCs and from the negatively selected CD4+ and CD8+ fractions. TCR beta CDR3 regions were amplified by immunoSEQ multiplex PCR using primers annealing to V and J segments. A synthetic immune receptor repertoire was used to minimize amplification bias, and any residual bias was removed computationally once sequencing was done. Regarding the original processing steps: Custom Python scripts were used to quantify repertoire diversity as the Shannon entropy index. The unsorted, CD4+ and CD8+ repertoires were each analyzed separately, with the exception of combined analyses, where CD4+ and CD8+ sequences were merged in silico. Clonal expansion was defined as a frequency increase of at least 2-fold after treatment compared with C1D1, and clones undetected at baseline were assigned a pseudocount of 0.5. Singleton clones were defined as clones with 0 or 1 copy at C1D1, and non-singleton clones were defined as clones with 2 or more copies. Clones expanded in unsorted samples were labelled as CD4+, CD8+ or unknown by matching protein sequences in sorted samples from the same patient. Wilcoxon tests on paired samples were used to test changes in diversity from C1D1 to C4D1. TCRdb's version of the immuneACCESS table is confined to in-frame rearrangements and falls short of the full clone set. An unresolved V gene accounts for under half of the shortfall where checked; the remainder is of unknown origin. Clonal size and the V and J genes are those of that table, whereas D and trimming came from the DNA. Counted in this sample were around 25,000 clones; roughly 68% of them appeared once. The biggest ten clones account for 12% of the sample.

This receptor was obtained from a human donor with classical Hodgkin lymphoma. The starting material was peripheral blood mononuclear cells (PBMCs), obtained before the second cycle of nivolumab.

Here the CDR3 is given as CASSLGQGFDEQYF. The bases are TGCGCCAGCAGCTTGGGGCAGGGGTTCGACGAGCAGTACTTC. Rearrangement joined TRBV5-1 to TRBJ2-7; possibly the D gene is TRBD1, per 6 matching bases. Per the germline V gene, SGHRS is the CDR1 and YFSETQ is the CDR2. V was cut back by 0 bases and J by 5 bases, leaving a gap of 12 bases between them. The CDR3 has 14 amino acids, counting the end cysteine and phenylalanine. Only the CDR3 DNA is retained, 42 bases long and in frame from the first base.